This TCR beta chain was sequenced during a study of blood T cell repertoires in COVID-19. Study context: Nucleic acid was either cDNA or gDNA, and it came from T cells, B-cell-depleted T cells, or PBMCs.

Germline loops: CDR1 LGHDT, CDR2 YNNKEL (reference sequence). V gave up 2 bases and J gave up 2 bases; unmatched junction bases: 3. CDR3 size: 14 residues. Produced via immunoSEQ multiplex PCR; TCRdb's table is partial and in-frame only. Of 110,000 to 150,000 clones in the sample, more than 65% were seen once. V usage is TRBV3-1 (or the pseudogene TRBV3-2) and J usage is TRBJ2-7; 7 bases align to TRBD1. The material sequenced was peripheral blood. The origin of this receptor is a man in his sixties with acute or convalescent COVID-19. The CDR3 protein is CASSQPGTAYEQYF. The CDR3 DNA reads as TGTGCCAGCAGCCAACCCGGGACAGCCTACGAGCAGTACTTC.